These 10 T cell receptor beta chains share one sample of origin, sequenced in a study of shared clonotypes between healthy human individuals (dated by TCRdb to about 2020). Libraries were built with the immunoSEQ multiplex PCR assay. TCRdb took this table from immuneACCESS and kept in-frame rearrangements with V and J called. Such tables lack part of the clones; where checked against another copy, unresolved V genes explain under half of the gap, and the rest is unexplained. The sample table contains hundreds of thousands of clones; only one count was recorded for around 96% of them. The ten most abundant clones make up less than 0.25% of the sample. CD8 naive samples were obtained by positive selection for CCR7 among CD45RO-negative cells, yielding a CD45RA+CCR7+ population from which TemRA cells were excluded. Sequencing was performed on naive CD8+ T cells sorted from blood. The cell subset or site label on this specimen signifies: CD45RA+CCR7+. The source is a man aged 25 to 40 in good health.

This clone came up once. This rearrangement joins TRBV9 to TRBJ2-7; TRBD2 might be the D (6 bases). V was cut by 3 bases and J by 1 base, with 11 bases left in between. The CDR3 loop spans 14 amino acids. Germline V gene data show CDR1 as SGDLS and CDR2 as YYNGEE. The CDR3 DNA follows: TGTGCCAGCAGCGGACTAGGGAGTTCCTACGAGCAGTACTTC. Its translation: CASSGLGSSYEQYF.

The chain carries TRBV7-2 and TRBJ2-3; no definite D call. CDR1 SGHTA and CDR2 FQGNSA come from the germline V gene. The V end was cut by 1 base, the J end by 4 bases, with 15 bases between. This CDR3 contains 16 residues. CDR3 region: CASSLGGVGLADTQYF. The CDR3 nucleotides read TGTGCCAGCAGCTTAGGTGGGGTTGGCCTCGCAGATACGCAGTATTTT. The variable domain in full, completed from reference TRBV7-2 and TRBJ2-3, reads GAGVSQSPSNKVTEKGKDVELRCDPISGHTALYWYRQSLGQGLEFLIYFQGNSAPDKSGLPSDRFSAERTGGSVSTLTIQRTQQEDSAVYLCASSLGGVGLADTQYFGPGTRLTVL.

V gene TRBV10-3 combines with J gene TRBJ2-7; no clear D gene. Trimming took off 5 bases at V and 0 bases at J, with 14 bases between the two ends. Per germline, CDR1 ENHRY and CDR2 SYGVKD. The CDR3 runs to 15 residues. CDR3 amino acids: CAISLRMESSYEQYF. The CDR3 DNA reads TGTGCCATCAGTCTCCGTATGGAGAGCTCCTACGAGCAGTACTTC.

The rearrangement links TRBV11-2 to TRBJ2-7, with D possibly TRBD1 on 6 matching bases. The germline V and J ends were trimmed by 4 bases and 4 bases, with 11 bases remaining between them. Germline loops: CDR1 SGHAT, CDR2 FQNNGV. The CDR3 length is 13 residues. The CDR3 region has the DNA TGTGCCAGCAGCTGGGGACATCTATACGAGCAGTACTTC. This sequence encodes CASSWGHLYEQYF.

V gene TRBV4-3 combines with J gene TRBJ2-7; 8 bases are a match to TRBD2. V dropped 0 bases and J dropped 4; count of bases not matched to a gene: 11. CDR1 LGHNA and CDR2 YSLEER come from the germline V gene. The CDR3 contains 17 residues. The CDR3 coding sequence is TGCGCCAGCAGCCAAGATCTCGGACTAGCTAGCGGTTACGAGCAGTACTTC. Protein: CASSQDLGLASGYEQYF.

This chain joins TRBV6-5 and TRBJ2-1, with D possibly matching TRBD2 (7 bases). CDR1 is MNHEY, CDR2 SVGAGI, per germline. V was trimmed by 6 bases and J by 10 bases, leaving 16 bases between them. The CDR3 runs 13 residues. The DNA for the CDR3 is TGTGCCAGCAGATCCACACCGGGGGGCGAGCAGTTCTTC. Protein: CASRSTPGGEQFF.

CDR3 residues: CASSVPTSEADTQYF. Here the CDR3 DNA reads TGTGCCAGCAGCGTCCCGACTAGCGAAGCAGATACGCAGTATTTT. The rearrangement joins TRBV9 to TRBJ2-3; 8 bases agree with TRBD2. The V and J ends lost 2 bases and 4 bases, in that order; junction bases with no gene match: 6. The CDR3 is 15 amino acids. Germline loops: CDR1 SGDLS, CDR2 YYNGEE.

This chain uses TRBV7-2 with TRBJ2-7, with D possibly TRBD1 on 6 matching bases. There are 15 residues in the CDR3. The germline V gene encodes CDR1 SGHTA and CDR2 FQGNSA. V shed 4 bases and J shed 2 bases, with 15 bases lying between them. CDR3 in amino acids: CASSYSGDLTYEQYF. CDR3 DNA: TGTGCCAGCAGCTACTCAGGGGATCTTACCTACGAGCAGTACTTC.

This chain connects TRBV10-3 to TRBJ2-2; 7 nucleotides line up with TRBD1. Trimming cost V 6 bases and J 10 bases; bases outside gene matches: 11. Germline CDR1 is ENHRY and CDR2 is SYGVKD. The CDR3 contains 14 residues. Here the CDR3 reads CAIRTTTGVAELFF. CDR3 nucleotide sequence: TGTGCCATCAGGACAACTACAGGGGTTGCGGAGCTGTTTTTT.

The chain combines TRBV7-8 with TRBJ2-7, with TRBD2 matching over 11 bases. CDR3 length: 15 amino acids. In germline, CDR1 is SGHVS, CDR2 FQNEAQ. V lost 5 bases to trimming and J lost 1 base; unmatched junction nucleotides: 4. CDR3 coding DNA: TGTGCCAGCAGCCATAGCGGGGGGGTGTCCTACGAGCAGTACTTC. Translating gives CASSHSGGVSYEQYF. Variable domain in full (rest from reference TRBV7-8 and TRBJ2-7): GAGVSQSPRYKVAKRGQDVALRCDPISGHVSLFWYQQALGQGPEFLTYFQNEAQLDKSGLPSDRFFAERPEGSVSTLKIQRTQQEDSAVYLCASSHSGGVSYEQYFGPGTRLTVT.